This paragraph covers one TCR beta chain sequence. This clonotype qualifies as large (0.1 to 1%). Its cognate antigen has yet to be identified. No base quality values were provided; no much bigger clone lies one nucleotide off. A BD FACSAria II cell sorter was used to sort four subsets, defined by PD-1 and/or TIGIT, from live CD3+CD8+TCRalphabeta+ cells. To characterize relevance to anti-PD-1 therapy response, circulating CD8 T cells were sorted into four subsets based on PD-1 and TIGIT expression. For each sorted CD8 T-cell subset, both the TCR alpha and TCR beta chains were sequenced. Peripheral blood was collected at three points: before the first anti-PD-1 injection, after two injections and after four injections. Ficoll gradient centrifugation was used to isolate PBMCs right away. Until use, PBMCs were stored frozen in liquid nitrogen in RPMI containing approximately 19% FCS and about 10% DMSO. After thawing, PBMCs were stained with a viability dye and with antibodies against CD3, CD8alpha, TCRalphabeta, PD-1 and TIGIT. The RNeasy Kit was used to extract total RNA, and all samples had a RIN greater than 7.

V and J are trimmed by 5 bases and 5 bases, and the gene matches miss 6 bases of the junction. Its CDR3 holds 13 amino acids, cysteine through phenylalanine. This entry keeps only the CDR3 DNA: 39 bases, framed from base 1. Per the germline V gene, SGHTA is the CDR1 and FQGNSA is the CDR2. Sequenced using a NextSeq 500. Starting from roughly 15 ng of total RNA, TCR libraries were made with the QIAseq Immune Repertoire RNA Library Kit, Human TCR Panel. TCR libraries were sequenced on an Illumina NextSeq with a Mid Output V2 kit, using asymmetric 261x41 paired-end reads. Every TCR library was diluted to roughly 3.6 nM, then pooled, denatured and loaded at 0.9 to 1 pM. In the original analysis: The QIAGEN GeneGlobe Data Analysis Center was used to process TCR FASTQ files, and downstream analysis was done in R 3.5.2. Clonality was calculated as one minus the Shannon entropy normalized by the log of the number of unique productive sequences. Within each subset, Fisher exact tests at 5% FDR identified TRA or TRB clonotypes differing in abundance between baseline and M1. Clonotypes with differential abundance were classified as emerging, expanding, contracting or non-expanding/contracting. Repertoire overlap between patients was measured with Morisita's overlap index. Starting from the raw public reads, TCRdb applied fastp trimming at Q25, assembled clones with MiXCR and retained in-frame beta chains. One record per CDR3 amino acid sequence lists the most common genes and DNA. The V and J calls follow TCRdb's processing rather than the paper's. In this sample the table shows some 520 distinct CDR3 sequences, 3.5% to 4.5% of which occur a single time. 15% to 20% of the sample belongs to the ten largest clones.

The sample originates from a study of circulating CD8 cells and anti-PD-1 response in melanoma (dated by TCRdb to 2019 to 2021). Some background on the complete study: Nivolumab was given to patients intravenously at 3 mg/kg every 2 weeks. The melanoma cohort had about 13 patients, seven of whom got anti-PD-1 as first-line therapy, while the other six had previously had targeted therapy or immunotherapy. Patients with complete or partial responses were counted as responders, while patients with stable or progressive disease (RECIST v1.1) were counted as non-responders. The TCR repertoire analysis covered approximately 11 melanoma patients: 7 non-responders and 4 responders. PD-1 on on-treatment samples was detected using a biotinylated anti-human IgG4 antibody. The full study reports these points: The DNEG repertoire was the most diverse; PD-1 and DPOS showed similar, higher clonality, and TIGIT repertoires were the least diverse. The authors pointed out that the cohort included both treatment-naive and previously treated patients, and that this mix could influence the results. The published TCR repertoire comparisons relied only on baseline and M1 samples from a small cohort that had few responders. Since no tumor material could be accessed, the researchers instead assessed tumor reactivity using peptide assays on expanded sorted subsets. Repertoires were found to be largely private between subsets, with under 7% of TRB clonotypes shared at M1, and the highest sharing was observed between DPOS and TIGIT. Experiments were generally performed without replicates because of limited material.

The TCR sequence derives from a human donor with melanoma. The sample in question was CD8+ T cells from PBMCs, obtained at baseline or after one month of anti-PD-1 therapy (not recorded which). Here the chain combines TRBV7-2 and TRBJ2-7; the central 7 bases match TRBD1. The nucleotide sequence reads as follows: TGTGCCAGCAGCAAGGGACAGTTCGACGAGCAGTACTTC. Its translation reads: CASSKGQFDEQYF.